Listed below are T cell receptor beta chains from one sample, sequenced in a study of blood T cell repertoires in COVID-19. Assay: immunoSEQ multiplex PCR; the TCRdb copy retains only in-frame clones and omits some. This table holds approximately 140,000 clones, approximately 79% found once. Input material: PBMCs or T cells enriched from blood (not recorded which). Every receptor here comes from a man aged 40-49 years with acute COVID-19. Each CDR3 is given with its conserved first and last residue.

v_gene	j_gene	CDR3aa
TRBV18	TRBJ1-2	CASSPPGQSYYGYTF
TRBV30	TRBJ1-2	CACQGQGNGYTF
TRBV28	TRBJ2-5	CASSLYPFQETQYF
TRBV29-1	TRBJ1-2	CSVDLGFYGYTF
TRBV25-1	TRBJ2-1	CASRTTGQGLGNEQFF
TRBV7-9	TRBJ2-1	CASSWSGTGDNEQFF
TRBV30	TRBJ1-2	CAWSRDSYGYTF
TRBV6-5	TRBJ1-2	CASSYSGTEYYGYTF
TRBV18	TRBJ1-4	CASSPRAPLDSEKLFF
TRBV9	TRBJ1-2	CASSVGQQLDGYTF
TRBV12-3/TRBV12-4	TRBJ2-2	CASRSLYGELFF
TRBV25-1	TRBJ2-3	CASSDSNGRGTQYF
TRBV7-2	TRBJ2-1	CASSFLLGLLYNEQFF
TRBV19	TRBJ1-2	CASSIARDSSNYGYTF
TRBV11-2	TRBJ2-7	CASSSRDRGEQYF
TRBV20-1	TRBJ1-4	CSASPQNEKLFF
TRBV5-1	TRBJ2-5	CASSLQTGYVQETQYF
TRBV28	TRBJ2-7	CASSSPPYYEQYF
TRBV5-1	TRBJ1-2	CASSLARTGEGYTF
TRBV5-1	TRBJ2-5	CASSSAPGGPTQETQYF
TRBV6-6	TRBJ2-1	CASTSDREQFF
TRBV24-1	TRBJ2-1	CATSDLRTGGRGEQFF
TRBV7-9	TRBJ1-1	CASSLGANTEAFF
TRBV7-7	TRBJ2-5	CASSSAGQETQYF
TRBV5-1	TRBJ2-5	CASSLARGSTATQYF
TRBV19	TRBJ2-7	CASSIAQGPYEQYF
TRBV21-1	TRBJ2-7	CASSDPGTVSYEQYF
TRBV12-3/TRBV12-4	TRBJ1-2	CASSTGIPYGYTF
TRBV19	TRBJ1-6	CASSHRVRNSPLHF
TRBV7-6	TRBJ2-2	CASSLIAGGHYTGELFF
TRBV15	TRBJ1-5	CATSRDMGGNQPQHF
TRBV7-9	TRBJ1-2	CASSASGDALRGYTF
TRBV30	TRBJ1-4	CAFRQGATNEKLFF